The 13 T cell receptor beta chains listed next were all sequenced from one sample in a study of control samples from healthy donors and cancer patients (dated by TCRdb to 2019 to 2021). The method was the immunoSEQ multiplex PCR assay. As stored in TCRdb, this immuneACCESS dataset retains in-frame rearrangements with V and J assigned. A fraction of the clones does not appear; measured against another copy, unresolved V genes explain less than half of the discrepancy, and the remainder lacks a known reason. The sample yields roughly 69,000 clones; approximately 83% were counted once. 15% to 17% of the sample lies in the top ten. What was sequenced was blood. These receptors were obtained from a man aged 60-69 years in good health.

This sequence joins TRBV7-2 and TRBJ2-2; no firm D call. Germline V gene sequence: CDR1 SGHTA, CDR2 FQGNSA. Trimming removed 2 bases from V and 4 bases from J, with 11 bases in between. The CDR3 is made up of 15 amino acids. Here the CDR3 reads CASSLKPRGTGELFF. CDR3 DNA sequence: TGTGCCAGCAGCTTAAAACCGAGAGGCACCGGGGAGCTGTTTTTT.

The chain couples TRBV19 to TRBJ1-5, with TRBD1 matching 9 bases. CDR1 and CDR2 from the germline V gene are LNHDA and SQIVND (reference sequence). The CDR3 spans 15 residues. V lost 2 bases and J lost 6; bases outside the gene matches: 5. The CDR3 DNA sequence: TGTGCCAGTAGTATAAGGACAGGGGAACGTCAGCCCCAGCATTTT. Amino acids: CASSIRTGERQPQHF.

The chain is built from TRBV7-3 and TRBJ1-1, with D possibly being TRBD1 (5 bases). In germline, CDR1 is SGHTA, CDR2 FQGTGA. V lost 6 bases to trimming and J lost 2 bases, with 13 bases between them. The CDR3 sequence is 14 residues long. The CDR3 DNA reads TGTGCCAGCAGGCTAACAGGTGAAAACACTGAAGCTTTCTTT. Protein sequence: CASRLTGENTEAFF.

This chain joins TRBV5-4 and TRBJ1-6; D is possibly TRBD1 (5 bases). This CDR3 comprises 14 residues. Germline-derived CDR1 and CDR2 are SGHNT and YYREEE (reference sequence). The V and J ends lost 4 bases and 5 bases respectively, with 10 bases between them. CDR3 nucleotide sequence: TGTGCCAGCAGCACGGGACCAGATAATTCACCCCTCCACTTT. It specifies CASSTGPDNSPLHF.

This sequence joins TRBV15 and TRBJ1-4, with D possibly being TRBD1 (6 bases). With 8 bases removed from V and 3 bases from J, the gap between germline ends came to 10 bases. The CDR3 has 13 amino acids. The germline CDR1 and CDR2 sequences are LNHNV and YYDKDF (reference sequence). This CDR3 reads CATGGAPNEKLFF. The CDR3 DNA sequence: TGTGCCACCGGGGGGGCACCTAATGAAAAACTGTTTTTT.

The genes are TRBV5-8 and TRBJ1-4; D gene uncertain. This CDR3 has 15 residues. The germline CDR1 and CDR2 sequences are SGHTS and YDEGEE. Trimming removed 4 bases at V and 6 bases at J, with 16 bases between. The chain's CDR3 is CASSTSKRVDEKLFF. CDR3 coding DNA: TGTGCCAGCAGCACATCTAAGCGCGTAGATGAAAAACTGTTTTTT.

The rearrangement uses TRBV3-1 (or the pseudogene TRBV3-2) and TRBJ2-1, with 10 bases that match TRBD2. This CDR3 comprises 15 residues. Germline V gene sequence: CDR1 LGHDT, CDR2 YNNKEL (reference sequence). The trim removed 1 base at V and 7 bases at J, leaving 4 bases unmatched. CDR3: CASSQGVSGRNEQFF. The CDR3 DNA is TGTGCCAGCAGCCAAGGGGTTAGCGGGAGGAATGAGCAGTTCTTC.

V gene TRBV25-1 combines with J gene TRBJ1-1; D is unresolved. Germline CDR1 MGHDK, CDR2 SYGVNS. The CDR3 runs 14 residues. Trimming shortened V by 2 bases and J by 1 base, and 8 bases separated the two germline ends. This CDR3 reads CASSEQGRNTEAFF. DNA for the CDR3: TGTGCCAGCAGTGAACAAGGGAGGAACACTGAAGCTTTCTTT. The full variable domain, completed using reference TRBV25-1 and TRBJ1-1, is EADIYQTPRYLVIGTGKKITLECSQTMGHDKMYWYQQDPGMELHLIHYSYGVNSTEKGDLSSESTVSRIRTEHFPLTLESARPSHTSQYLCASSEQGRNTEAFFGQGTRLTVV.

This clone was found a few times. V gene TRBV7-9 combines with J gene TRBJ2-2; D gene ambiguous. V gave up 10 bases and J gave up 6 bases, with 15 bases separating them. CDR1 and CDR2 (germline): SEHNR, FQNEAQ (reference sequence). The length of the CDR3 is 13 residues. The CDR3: CATHPDSAGELFF. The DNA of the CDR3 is TGTGCCACCCACCCCGACTCAGCCGGGGAGCTGTTTTTT.

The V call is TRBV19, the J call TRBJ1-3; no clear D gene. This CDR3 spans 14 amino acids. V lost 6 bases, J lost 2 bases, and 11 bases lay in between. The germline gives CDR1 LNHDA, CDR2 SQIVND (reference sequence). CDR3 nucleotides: TGTGCCAGTAGCACCCTAGAAGCTGGAAACACCATATATTTT. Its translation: CASSTLEAGNTIYF. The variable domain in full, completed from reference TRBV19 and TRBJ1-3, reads DGGITQSPKYLFRKEGQNVTLSCEQNLNHDAMYWYRQDPGQGLRLIYYSQIVNDFQKGDIAEGYSVSREKKESFPLTVTSAQKNPTAFYLCASSTLEAGNTIYFGEGSWLTVV.

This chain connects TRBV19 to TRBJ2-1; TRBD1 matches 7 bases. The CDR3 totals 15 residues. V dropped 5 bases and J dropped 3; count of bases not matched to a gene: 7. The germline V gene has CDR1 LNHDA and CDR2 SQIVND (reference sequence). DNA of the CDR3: TGTGCCAGTAGTTATAGACAGGGTGGCTACAATGAGCAGTTCTTC. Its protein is CASSYRQGGYNEQFF.

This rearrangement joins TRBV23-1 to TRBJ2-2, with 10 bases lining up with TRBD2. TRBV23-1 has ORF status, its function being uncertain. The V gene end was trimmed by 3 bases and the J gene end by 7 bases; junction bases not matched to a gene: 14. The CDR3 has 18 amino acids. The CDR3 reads CASSHHAPSGRRSGELFF. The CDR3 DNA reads TGCGCCAGCAGTCACCACGCGCCTAGCGGGAGAAGGAGCGGGGAGCTGTTTTTT.

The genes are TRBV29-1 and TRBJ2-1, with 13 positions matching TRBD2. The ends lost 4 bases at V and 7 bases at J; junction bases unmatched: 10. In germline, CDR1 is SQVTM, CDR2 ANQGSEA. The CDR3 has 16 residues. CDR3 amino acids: CSVGRGLAGNRNEQFF. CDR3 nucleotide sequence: TGCAGCGTTGGGCGGGGACTAGCGGGGAACAGGAATGAGCAGTTCTTC.